The next 6 T cell receptor beta chains were all read from a single sample in a study of blood T cells in healthy people across ages. Combining a sample-barcoded 5' primer with a J-beta primer mix, a second PCR ran for 7 to 11 cycles. TCRdb ran MiXCR on the 5' RACE reads and lists one entry per CDR3 protein. The table lists hundreds of thousands of distinct CDR3 sequences, around 42% of them singletons. Sequences were obtained from blood. The source of these receptors is a man aged 55-75 years in good health.

This clonotype was detected only a few times. The V call is TRBV20-1, the J call TRBJ1-1; 9 bases fit TRBD1. J was trimmed by 1 base and V by 5 bases; bases with no gene match: 11. The CDR3 length is 16 residues. The germline V gene encodes CDR1 DFQATT and CDR2 SNEGSKA (reference sequence). CDR3 region: CSASQGAGYGNTEAFF. Written as DNA, the CDR3 is TGCAGTGCTTCACAGGGGGCGGGCTACGGGAACACTGAAGCTTTCTTT.

The rearrangement uses TRBV4-3 and TRBJ2-2; D gene uncertain. The CDR3 sequence is 14 residues long. The germline V and J ends were trimmed by 0 bases and 4 bases, with 6 bases remaining between them. Germline CDR1 reads LGHNA; CDR2 reads YSLEER. CDR3: CASSQDSSTGELFF. CDR3 DNA sequence: TGCGCCAGCAGCCAAGATTCTTCCACCGGGGAGCTGTTTTTT.

Details on this clonotype: A read error is likely here: a far larger clone is one base away. The chain uses TRBV3-1 and TRBJ2-1; D call uncertain. Germline CDR1 and CDR2: LGHDT and YNNKEL (reference sequence). The CDR3 covers 11 residues. Deletions cut 1 base from V and 13 bases from J, with 8 bases between. CDR3 residues: CASSQGETQFF. The CDR3 nucleotides read TGTGCCAGCAGCCAAGGAGAGACCCAGTTCTTC.

The J gene is TRBJ2-1, the V gene TRBV7-2, with unresolved D. Trimming shortened V by 1 base and J by 3 bases, and 10 bases separated the two germline ends. Germline V gene lookup returns CDR1 SGHTA and CDR2 FQGNSA. The CDR3 is 15 amino acids. DNA of the CDR3: TGTGCCAGCAGCTTAGTGGCAGCAGACTACAATGAGCAGTTCTTC. Its protein product is CASSLVAADYNEQFF. Supplemented by reference TRBV7-2 and TRBJ2-1, the full variable domain reads GAGVSQSPSNKVTEKGKDVELRCDPISGHTALYWYRQSLGQGLEFLIYFQGNSAPDKSGLPSDRFSAERTGGSVSTLTIQRTQQEDSAVYLCASSLVAADYNEQFFGPGTRLTVL.

A word on this clonotype: At one of its ends the junction is not consistent with the germline gene, which may arise from a read error. V usage is TRBV7-9 and J usage is TRBJ2-7, with unresolved D. There are 15 residues in the CDR3. CDR1 and CDR2 from the germline V gene are SEHNR and FQNEAQ (reference sequence). The CDR3 sequence: CASSRGPAVLGERYF. The CDR3 DNA reads TGTGCCAGCAGTCGTGGACCGGCGGTTTTAGGCGAGCGGTACTTC.

V and J are TRBV5-5 and TRBJ2-1; D may correspond to TRBD1 or TRBD2 (6 bases each). Trimming stripped 2 bases from V and 4 bases from J, with 13 bases between. This CDR3 has 15 amino acids. Germline CDR1 is SGHKS and CDR2 is YYEKEE (reference sequence). Here the CDR3 DNA reads TGTGCCAGCAGCTTCGGGGGCCGTTCTTACAATGAGCAGTTCTTC. As protein: CASSFGGRSYNEQFF.